This is a list of T cell receptor beta chains from one sample in a study of cytomegalovirus exposure and HLA in healthy donors. TCRdb's table, derived via immunoSEQ multiplex PCR, lists solely in-frame clones and lacks some. Of some 130,000 clones in the sample, roughly 77% are singletons; the top ten hold over 4.5%. Material: PBMCs. The receptor source for this set is a woman aged 40-49 years in good health and CMV-seropositive. CDR3s include the opening cysteine and the closing phenylalanine or tryptophan. The order of the fields is J gene, V gene, clone size, D gene, CDR3 DNA, CDR3 protein. The D gene is left open where the match is weak. Clone size appears in some rows only: once, few, many, or a class for an expanded clone.

J: TRBJ1-3; V: TRBV19; size: few; D: -; DNA: TGTGCCAGCTCAGGGTTGGGAAACACCATATATTTT; CDR3: CASSGLGNTIYF
J: TRBJ2-7; V: TRBV19; size: few; D: -; DNA: TGTGCCAGTAGTAGCGAAGAGCCAGGCCCCAACTACGAGCAGTACTTC; CDR3: CASSSEEPGPNYEQYF
J: TRBJ2-5; V: TRBV5-1; size: once; D: -; DNA: TGCGCCAGCAGCTTGGCCGGACAGAGGGAGTGGGAGACCCAGTACTTC; CDR3: CASSLAGQREWETQYF
J: TRBJ2-3; V: TRBV2; size: -; D: -; DNA: TGTGCCAGCATCCAAATAACAGCGGTCACAGATACGCAGTATTTT; CDR3: CASIQITAVTDTQYF
J: TRBJ1-2; V: TRBV29-1; size: few; D: -; DNA: TGCAGCGCTGTGGGGGAGGGGGGTGTATATGGCTACACCTTC; CDR3: CSAVGEGGVYGYTF
J: TRBJ1-6; V: TRBV9; size: -; D: -; DNA: TGTGCCAGCAGCGTAGTGGCAGGGAATAATTCACCCCTCCACTTT; CDR3: CASSVVAGNNSPLHF
J: TRBJ1-1; V: TRBV9; size: -; D: TRBD1; DNA: TGTGCCAGCAGCGGGGGACAGAGGTTATGGTCGGACACTGAAGCTTTCTTT; CDR3: CASSGGQRLWSDTEAFF
J: TRBJ2-1; V: TRBV7-3; size: -; D: -; DNA: TGTGCCAGCAGACCTCTACCGAGCTCCTACAATGAGCAGTTCTTC; CDR3: CASRPLPSSYNEQFF
J: TRBJ1-2; V: TRBV9; size: -; D: TRBD1; DNA: TGTGCCAGCAGCGTAGATCTTTTGGGACAGGGTGGCTACACCTTC; CDR3: CASSVDLLGQGGYTF
J: TRBJ2-3; V: TRBV5-1; size: -; D: -; DNA: TGCGCCAGCAGCTTGGGAGGGACACGTACAGATACGCAGTATTTT; CDR3: CASSLGGTRTDTQYF
J: TRBJ1-1; V: TRBV6-5; size: -; D: TRBD1; DNA: TGTGCCAGCAGTTTTACAGGGGAGAACACTGAAGCTTTCTTT; CDR3: CASSFTGENTEAFF
J: TRBJ2-1; V: TRBV6-5; size: -; D: -; DNA: TGTGCCAGCACCGAGGGAGCTAACGGGAATGAGCAGTTCTTC; CDR3: CASTEGANGNEQFF
J: TRBJ2-5; V: TRBV7-2; size: -; D: -; DNA: TGTGCCAGCAGCTTGGGGGGGCGGGAGACCCAGTACTTC; CDR3: CASSLGGRETQYF
J: TRBJ2-7; V: TRBV5-1; size: -; D: TRBD1; DNA: TGCGCCAGCAGCTTGGGGGGGACAGGGGGTACGGAGCAGTACTTC; CDR3: CASSLGGTGGTEQYF
J: TRBJ1-2; V: TRBV28; size: -; D: -; DNA: TGTGCCAGCAGTTCGAATCAGGGTCCGCGGAGCTACACCTTC; CDR3: CASSSNQGPRSYTF
J: TRBJ2-3; V: TRBV15; size: -; D: TRBD2; DNA: TGTGCCACCAGCAGAGACAGCGGGAGGTTGGATACGCAGTATTTT; CDR3: CATSRDSGRLDTQYF
J: TRBJ1-6; V: TRBV18; size: -; D: -; DNA: TGTGCCAGCTCCGCAACGGGGAACACACCCCTCCACTTT; CDR3: CASSATGNTPLHF
J: TRBJ1-2; V: TRBV6-1; size: -; D: -; DNA: TGTGCCACTATAATGTTGGACAGCTACTATGGCTACACCTTC; CDR3: CATIMLDSYYGYTF
J: TRBJ2-3; V: TRBV5-8; size: few; D: TRBD1; DNA: TGTGCCAGCAGCTGGAACACAAGGGGGCGCCCCACCCATACGCAGTATTTT; CDR3: CASSWNTRGRPTHTQYF
J: TRBJ2-3; V: TRBV7-2; size: once; D: TRBD1; DNA: TGTGCCAGCAGCACGACAGGGCTAGGTGATACGCAGTATTTT; CDR3: CASSTTGLGDTQYF
J: TRBJ2-7; V: TRBV7-8; size: -; D: -; DNA: TGTGCCAGCAGCGGGCGGACAGCGCTTTACGAGCAGTACTTC; CDR3: CASSGRTALYEQYF
J: TRBJ2-3; V: TRBV5-1; size: -; D: TRBD2; DNA: TGCGCCAGCACCACCTCTAGCGGGAGAACAGATACGCAGTATTTT; CDR3: CASTTSSGRTDTQYF
J: TRBJ1-1; V: TRBV15; size: -; D: -; DNA: TGTGCCACCAGCAGAGCCCTCACTGAAGCTTTCTTT; CDR3: CATSRALTEAFF
J: TRBJ1-5; V: TRBV4-1; size: -; D: -; DNA: TGCGCCAGCAGCCATAGACCACTAAATAGCAATCAGCCCCAGCATTTT; CDR3: CASSHRPLNSNQPQHF
J: TRBJ1-5; V: TRBV5-1; size: -; D: TRBD1; DNA: TGCGCCAGCAGCGAGGGGACAGGGGGCACTCAGCCCCAGCATTTT; CDR3: CASSEGTGGTQPQHF
J: TRBJ1-5; V: TRBV27; size: -; D: -; DNA: TGTGCCAGCAGATCGGACATAAATCAGCCCCAGCATTTT; CDR3: CASRSDINQPQHF
J: TRBJ1-6; V: TRBV27; size: -; D: TRBD1; DNA: TGTGCCAGCAGTTTGTCCGACAGGGGCTATCCACCCCTCCACTTT; CDR3: CASSLSDRGYPPLHF
J: TRBJ2-1; V: TRBV6-1; size: once; D: -; DNA: TGTGCCAGCAGCGCCGCGACAGGCCTCGATGAGCAGTTCTTC; CDR3: CASSAATGLDEQFF
J: TRBJ1-1; V: TRBV5-8; size: -; D: -; DNA: TGTGCCAGCAGCTCCTGGGGCGGAGGGAGCACTGAAGCTTTCTTT; CDR3: CASSSWGGGSTEAFF
J: TRBJ1-2; V: TRBV5-1; size: -; D: -; DNA: TGCGCCAGCAGCACCGGGACACTTAATGGCTACACCTTC; CDR3: CASSTGTLNGYTF
J: TRBJ1-5; V: TRBV4-1; size: -; D: -; DNA: TGCGCCAGCAGCCAAGATCCCGGGAATCAGCCCCAGCATTTT; CDR3: CASSQDPGNQPQHF
J: TRBJ1-4; V: TRBV30; size: -; D: TRBD1; DNA: TGTGCCTGGAGTGTACTTTCAGGGGGAGATGAAAAACTGTTTTTT; CDR3: CAWSVLSGGDEKLFF
J: TRBJ2-3; V: TRBV7-2; size: -; D: TRBD1; DNA: TGTGCCAGCAGCCCCGGACAGGGGGCAGATACGCAGTATTTT; CDR3: CASSPGQGADTQYF
J: TRBJ2-7; V: TRBV27; size: -; D: TRBD2; DNA: TGTGCCAGCAGACGGGGGGCGAGCGGGGGCTACGAGCAGTACTTC; CDR3: CASRRGASGGYEQYF
J: TRBJ2-1; V: TRBV18; size: few; D: TRBD1; DNA: TGTGCCAGCTCACCAATGCAGGGGGCTGGGAATGAGCAGTTCTTC; CDR3: CASSPMQGAGNEQFF
J: TRBJ2-1; V: TRBV28; size: -; D: -; DNA: TGTGCCAGCAGTGGCAACAAAAATGAGCAGTTCTTC; CDR3: CASSGNKNEQFF
J: TRBJ2-1; V: TRBV7-6; size: -; D: TRBD2; DNA: TGTGCCAGCAGCCCCGAGACTAGCGGGAGGGCCGACTCCTACAATGAGCAGTTCTTC; CDR3: CASSPETSGRADSYNEQFF
J: TRBJ2-3; V: TRBV7-2; size: -; D: TRBD2; DNA: TGTGCCAGCAGCAAAAGGCTAGCGGGAGGGGTTACAGATACGCAGTATTTT; CDR3: CASSKRLAGGVTDTQYF
J: TRBJ2-1; V: TRBV18; size: -; D: -; DNA: TGTGCCAGCTCACCGGCCAGGGCGAATGAGCAGTTCTTC; CDR3: CASSPARANEQFF